Listed here is a single TCR beta chain. The data belong to a study of blood T cell repertoires in COVID-19. Study details: T cells, B-cell-depleted T cells, or PBMCs supplied cDNA or gDNA.

Trimming pared 1 base from V and 5 bases from J, leaving 14 bases between. Germline V CDR1 and CDR2: MNHEY, SVGAGI. The CDR3 length is 15 residues. In the authors' workflow: For nucleated cells, counts were estimated from reference gene primer amplification. Profiled with immunoSEQ multiplex PCR; TCRdb holds only in-frame clones, not every one. D and trimming come from the DNA, and the V and J calls and clone size come from that table. The sample contains around 250,000 clones, about 81% of which appear only once. The V call is TRBV6-5, the J call TRBJ1-1; no reliable D call. The sequenced sample was PBMCs or T cells enriched from blood (not recorded which). The clonotype comes from a man aged 25-45 years with acute COVID-19. CDR3 region: CASSYLVSEVTEAFF. The CDR3 DNA follows: TGTGCCAGCAGTTACTTGGTCTCGGAGGTTACTGAAGCTTTCTTT.